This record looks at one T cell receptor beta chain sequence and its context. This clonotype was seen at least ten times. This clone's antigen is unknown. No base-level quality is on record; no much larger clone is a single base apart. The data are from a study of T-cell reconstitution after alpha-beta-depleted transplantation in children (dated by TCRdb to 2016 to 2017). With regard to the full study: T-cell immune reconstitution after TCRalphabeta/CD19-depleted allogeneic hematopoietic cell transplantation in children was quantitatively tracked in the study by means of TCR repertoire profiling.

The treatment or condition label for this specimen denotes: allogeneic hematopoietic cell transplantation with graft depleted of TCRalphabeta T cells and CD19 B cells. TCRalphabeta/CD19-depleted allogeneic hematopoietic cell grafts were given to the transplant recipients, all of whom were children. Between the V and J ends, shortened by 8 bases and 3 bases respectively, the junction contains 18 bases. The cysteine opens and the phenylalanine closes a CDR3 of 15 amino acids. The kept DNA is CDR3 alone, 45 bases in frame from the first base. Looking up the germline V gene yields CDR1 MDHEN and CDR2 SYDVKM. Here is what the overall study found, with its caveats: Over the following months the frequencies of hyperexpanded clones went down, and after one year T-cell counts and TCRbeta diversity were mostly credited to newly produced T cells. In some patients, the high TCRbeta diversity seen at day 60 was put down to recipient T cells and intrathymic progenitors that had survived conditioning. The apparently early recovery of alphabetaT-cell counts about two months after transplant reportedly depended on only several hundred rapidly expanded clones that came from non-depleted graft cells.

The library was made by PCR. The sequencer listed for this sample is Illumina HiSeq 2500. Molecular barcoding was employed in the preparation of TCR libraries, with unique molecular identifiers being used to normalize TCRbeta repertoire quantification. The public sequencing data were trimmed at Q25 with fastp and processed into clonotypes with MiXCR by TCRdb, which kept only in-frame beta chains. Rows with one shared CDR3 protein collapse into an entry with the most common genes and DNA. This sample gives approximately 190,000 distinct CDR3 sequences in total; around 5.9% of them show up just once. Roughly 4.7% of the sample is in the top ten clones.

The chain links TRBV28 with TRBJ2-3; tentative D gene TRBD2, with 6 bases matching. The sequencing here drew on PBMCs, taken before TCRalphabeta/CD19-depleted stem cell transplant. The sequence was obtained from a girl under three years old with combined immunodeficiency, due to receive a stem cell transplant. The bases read TGTGCCAGCTTCGGTACGGGAGTGGGAACAGATACGCAGTATTTT. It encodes CASFGTGVGTDTQYF. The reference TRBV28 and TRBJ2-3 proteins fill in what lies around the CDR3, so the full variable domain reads DVKVTQSSRYLVKRTGEKVFLECVQDMDHENMFWYRQDPGLGLRLIYFSYDVKMKEKGDIPEGYSVSREKKERFSLILESASTNQTSMYLCASFGTGVGTDTQYFGPGTRLTVL.